Here is one T cell receptor beta chain with its context. No cognate antigen has been identified for it. Base qualities are missing; no much larger clone stands one base away. The sample originates from a study of cytomegalovirus exposure and HLA in healthy donors listed by TCRdb under 2017. The study in broad terms: The 500 to 800 repertoires of the first cohort and the 120 or so validation repertoires were produced on the same platform, according to a later analysis. To predict cytomegalovirus infection status, the study combined high-throughput TCR immunosequencing, statistical association of individual TCRs with disease status, and machine learning. Besides the first cohort of 666 subjects, a separate validation cohort made up of 120 different subjects was used. The study was designed to test whether signatures of past pathogen exposure could be identified by cataloging public T cell receptors.

Separate from the approximately 690-subject first cohort, the validation cohort of about 110 subjects was the group to which the donors belonged. The library was produced with the immunoSEQ multiplex PCR assay. The authors' pipeline ran thus. A statistical classification framework was built to diagnose cytomegalovirus status from the catalog of TCR beta chain sequences. TCRdb limited this immuneACCESS table to in-frame rearrangements with V and J called. A share of clones is missing; checked studies link under half to unresolved V genes, and the rest is unexplained. V, J and clone size are taken as reported in that table, and D and trimming were inferred from the DNA itself. The sample profile shows some 170,000 clones; 85% to 90% of them were found once. The ten largest clones represent about 1.5% of the sample. The germline V and J ends show losses of 0 bases and 6 bases respectively, and no gene match explains 16 bases of the junction. Counted from cysteine to phenylalanine, this CDR3 has 20 amino acids. The retained sequence is limited to the CDR3, 60 bases, with the frame set at the first base. From the germline V gene, CDR1 is SGHTS and CDR2 is YDEGEE.

Broad study findings and their caveats: A later analysis lacked HLA typing for the validation cohort, so it scored co-occurrence in that cohort across all 120 or so repertoires. The study listed 150 to 200 TCR beta chains as associated with cytomegalovirus. While some public TCRs were present in many individuals, most TCR sequences turned up only very rarely across donors. In vitro tests confirmed that a few of the cytomegalovirus-associated TCR beta chains recognize cytomegalovirus antigens. In a later analysis, TCRs clustered in the first cohort were found to also tend to co-occur in the approximately 120 validation repertoires, with approximately 95% of cluster scores above 0. In both the original and validation cohorts, the classifier was reported to diagnose cytomegalovirus status with high specificity and sensitivity. According to the authors, the approach could potentially be generalized to other disease states and immunological phenotypes.

The sample consisted of PBMCs. The TCR comes from a woman in her 30s in good health and CMV-seronegative. The V and J genes are TRBV5-8 and TRBJ2-5; 14 of the junction bases match TRBD2. The CDR3 has the sequence CASSLGGLAGGSHWPQTQYF. The DNA is as follows: TGTGCCAGCAGCTTGGGTGGACTAGCGGGGGGATCCCACTGGCCGCAGACCCAGTACTTC. The full variable domain, completed from the reference TRBV5-8 and TRBJ2-5 proteins outside the CDR3, reads EAGVTQSPTHLIKTRGQQATLRCSPISGHTSVYWYQQALGLGLQFLLWYDEGEERNRGNFPPRFSGRQFPNYSSELNVNALELEDSALYLCASSLGGLAGGSHWPQTQYFGPGTRLLVL.